The clone carrying this T cell receptor (beta chain) was found a few times. This entry is derived from a study of blood T cell repertoires in COVID-19. Study-level information: Whether acute or convalescent, the COVID-19 samples came from the United States, Italy and Spain.

Recruits, aged roughly 18 to 89 years, lived in 20 to 30 US areas. Assignments of participants to cohorts depended upon their own reported clinical history. Clones were sequenced by immunoSEQ multiplex PCR, and TCRdb holds only the in-frame ones, with some missing. The sample lists 250,000 to 350,000 clones; just under 90% were seen once. Deletions cut 1 base from V and 9 bases from J, with 13 bases between. The CDR3 extends over 15 amino acids. Germline V gene lookup returns CDR1 SEHNR and CDR2 FQNEAQ (reference sequence). The chain couples TRBV7-9 to TRBJ1-6, with D unresolved. This TCR came from a woman between 45 and 60 years old who had been exposed to COVID-19. Material for sequencing was PBMCs or T cells enriched from blood (not recorded which). This chain's CDR3 is CASSLEWPVASPLHF. As DNA, the CDR3 is TGTGCCAGCAGCTTAGAATGGCCAGTCGCTTCACCCCTCCACTTT.